This note documents a single TCR beta chain sequence. What it recognizes is unknown. This entry comes from a study of cytomegalovirus exposure and HLA in healthy donors. The PCR had 60 Vbeta and 13 Jbeta primers. Generated by immunoSEQ multiplex PCR, the TCRdb table keeps only in-frame clones and is missing some. Of about 160,000 clones in the sample, 79% are singletons; the top ten hold roughly 2%. Study-wide points: In a later analysis, a missense DCLRE1C variant was linked to TCR beta V- and J-gene trimming. Links to common viral pathogens appeared, in a later analysis, for several of the most significant clusters.

The CDR3 is made up of 14 amino acids. Germline V gene sequence: CDR1 SGHVS, CDR2 FQNEAQ. Between the trimmed V and J ends, which lost 3 bases and 7 bases, there was a span of 13 bases. The receptor was isolated from a man aged 35 to 55 in good health and CMV-seronegative. Sequenced sample: PBMCs. The chain links TRBV7-8 to TRBJ1-5, with TRBD1 as a possible D gene (6 bases). The CDR3 protein is CASSLIRGAQPQHF. The CDR3 DNA follows: TGTGCCAGCAGCTTGATACGGGGGGCACAGCCCCAGCATTTT. The full variable domain, in which reference TRBV7-8 and TRBJ1-5 provide the parts outside the CDR3, is GAGVSQSPRYKVAKRGQDVALRCDPISGHVSLFWYQQALGQGPEFLTYFQNEAQLDKSGLPSDRFFAERPEGSVSTLKIQRTQQEDSAVYLCASSLIRGAQPQHFGDGTRLSIL.